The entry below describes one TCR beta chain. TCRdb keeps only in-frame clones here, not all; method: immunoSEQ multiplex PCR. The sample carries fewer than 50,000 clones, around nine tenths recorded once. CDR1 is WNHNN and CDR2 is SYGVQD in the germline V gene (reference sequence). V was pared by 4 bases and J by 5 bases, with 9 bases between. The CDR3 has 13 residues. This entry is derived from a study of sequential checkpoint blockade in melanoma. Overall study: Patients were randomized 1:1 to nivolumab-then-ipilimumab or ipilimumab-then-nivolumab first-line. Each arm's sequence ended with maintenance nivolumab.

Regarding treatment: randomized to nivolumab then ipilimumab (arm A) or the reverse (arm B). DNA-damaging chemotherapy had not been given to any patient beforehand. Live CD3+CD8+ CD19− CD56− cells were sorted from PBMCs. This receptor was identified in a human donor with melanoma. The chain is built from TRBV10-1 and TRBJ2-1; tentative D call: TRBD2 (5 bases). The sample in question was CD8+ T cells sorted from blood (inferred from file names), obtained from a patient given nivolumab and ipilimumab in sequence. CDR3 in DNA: TGCGCCAGCAGTGTAGCGTCCCACAATGAGCAGTTCTTC. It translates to CASSVASHNEQFF.